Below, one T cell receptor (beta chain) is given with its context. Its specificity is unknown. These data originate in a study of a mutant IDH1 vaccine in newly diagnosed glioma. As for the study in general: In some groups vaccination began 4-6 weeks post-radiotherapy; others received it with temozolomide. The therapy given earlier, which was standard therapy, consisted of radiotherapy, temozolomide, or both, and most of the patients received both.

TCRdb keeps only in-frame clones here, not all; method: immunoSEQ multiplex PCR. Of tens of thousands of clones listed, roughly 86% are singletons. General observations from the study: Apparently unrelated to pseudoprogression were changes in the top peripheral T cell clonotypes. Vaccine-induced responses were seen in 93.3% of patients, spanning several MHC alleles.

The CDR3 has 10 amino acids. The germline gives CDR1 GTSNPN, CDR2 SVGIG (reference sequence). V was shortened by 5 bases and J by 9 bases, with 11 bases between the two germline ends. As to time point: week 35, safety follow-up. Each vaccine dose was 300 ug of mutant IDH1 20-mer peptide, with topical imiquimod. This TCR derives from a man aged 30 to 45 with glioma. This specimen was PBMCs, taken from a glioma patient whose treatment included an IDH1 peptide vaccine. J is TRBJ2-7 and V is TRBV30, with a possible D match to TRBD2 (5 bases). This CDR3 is CAWGRRGQYF. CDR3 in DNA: TGTGCCTGGGGACGCCGGGGGCAGTACTTC.